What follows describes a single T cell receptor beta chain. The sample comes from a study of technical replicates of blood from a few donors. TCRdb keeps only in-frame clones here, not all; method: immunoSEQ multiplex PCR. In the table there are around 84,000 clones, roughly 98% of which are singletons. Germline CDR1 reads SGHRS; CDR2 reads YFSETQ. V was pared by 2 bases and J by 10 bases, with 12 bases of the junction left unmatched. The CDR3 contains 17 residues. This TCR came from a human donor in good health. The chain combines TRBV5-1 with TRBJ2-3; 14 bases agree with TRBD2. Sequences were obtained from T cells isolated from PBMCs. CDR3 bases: TGCGCCAGCAGCTTTCGGGGGATGACTAGCGGGAGGGATGCGCAGTATTTT. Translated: CASSFRGMTSGRDAQYF.